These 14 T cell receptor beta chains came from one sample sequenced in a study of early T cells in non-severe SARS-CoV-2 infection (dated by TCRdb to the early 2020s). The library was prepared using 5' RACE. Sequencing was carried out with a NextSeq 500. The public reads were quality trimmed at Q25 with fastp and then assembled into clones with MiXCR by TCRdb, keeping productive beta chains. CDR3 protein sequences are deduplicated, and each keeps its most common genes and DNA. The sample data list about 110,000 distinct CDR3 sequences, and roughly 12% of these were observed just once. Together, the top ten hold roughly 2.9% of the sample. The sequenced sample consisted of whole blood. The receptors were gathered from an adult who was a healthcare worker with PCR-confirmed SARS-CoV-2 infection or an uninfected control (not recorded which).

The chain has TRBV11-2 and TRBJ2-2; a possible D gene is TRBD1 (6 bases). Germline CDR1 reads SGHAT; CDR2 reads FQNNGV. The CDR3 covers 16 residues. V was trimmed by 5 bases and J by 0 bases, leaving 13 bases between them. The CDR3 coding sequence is TGTGCCAGCAGCCCACAGGGAAATGCGAACACCGGGGAGCTGTTTTTT. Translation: CASSPQGNANTGELFF.

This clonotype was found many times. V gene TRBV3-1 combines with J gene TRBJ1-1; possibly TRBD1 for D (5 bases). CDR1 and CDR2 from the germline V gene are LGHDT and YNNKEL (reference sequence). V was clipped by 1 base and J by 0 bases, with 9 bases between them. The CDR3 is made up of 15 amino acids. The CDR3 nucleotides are TGTGCCAGCAGCCAAGCGGGACTAATGAACACTGAAGCTTTCTTT. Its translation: CASSQAGLMNTEAFF.

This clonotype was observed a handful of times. The CDR3 DNA follows: TGTGCCAGTAATGGTGGACAGGGGCAGGAAAAACTGTTTTTT. Its protein is CASNGGQGQEKLFF. The V and J genes are TRBV6-1 and TRBJ1-4, with 9 bases aligning to TRBD1. V trimming: 9 bases; J trimming: 8 bases; junction bases outside the gene matches: 10. Germline CDR1 reads MNHNS; CDR2 reads SASEGT. The CDR3 spans 14 residues.

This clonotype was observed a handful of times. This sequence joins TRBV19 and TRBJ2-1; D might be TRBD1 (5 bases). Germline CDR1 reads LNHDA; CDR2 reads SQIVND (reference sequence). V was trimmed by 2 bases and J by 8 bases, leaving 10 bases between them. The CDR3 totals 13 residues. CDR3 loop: CASSIPPRDEQFF. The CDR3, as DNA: TGTGCCAGTAGTATACCCCCCAGGGATGAGCAGTTCTTC.

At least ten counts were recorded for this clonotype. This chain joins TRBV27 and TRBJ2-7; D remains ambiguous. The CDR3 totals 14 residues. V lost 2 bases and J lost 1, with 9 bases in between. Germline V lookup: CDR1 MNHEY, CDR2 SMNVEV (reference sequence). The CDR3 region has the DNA TGTGCCAGCAGTTTAACTTTACTGTCCTACGAGCAGTACTTC. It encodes CASSLTLLSYEQYF.

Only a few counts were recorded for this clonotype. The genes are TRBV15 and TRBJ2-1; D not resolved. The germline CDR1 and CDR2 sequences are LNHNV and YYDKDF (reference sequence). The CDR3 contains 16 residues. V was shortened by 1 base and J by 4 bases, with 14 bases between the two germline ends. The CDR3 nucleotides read TGTGCCACCAGCAGAGGTACAGTGGACCCTTACAATGAGCAGTTCTTC. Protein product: CATSRGTVDPYNEQFF.

CDR3 residues: CASSLNRVPWTDTQYF. In DNA form, the CDR3 reads TGTGCCAGCAGCTTAAACAGGGTGCCGTGGACAGATACGCAGTATTTT. This sequence joins TRBV7-8 and TRBJ2-3; D possibly corresponds to TRBD1 (6 bases). Germline CDR1 and CDR2: SGHVS and FQNEAQ. The CDR3 is 16 amino acids. V shed 2 bases and J shed 3 bases, with 15 bases lying between them.

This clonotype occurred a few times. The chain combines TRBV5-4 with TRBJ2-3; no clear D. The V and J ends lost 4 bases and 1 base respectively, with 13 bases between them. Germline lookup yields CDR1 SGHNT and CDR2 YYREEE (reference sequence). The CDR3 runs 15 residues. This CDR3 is CASSPPGPGTDTQYF. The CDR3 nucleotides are TGTGCCAGCAGCCCCCCTGGACCGGGCACAGATACGCAGTATTTT.

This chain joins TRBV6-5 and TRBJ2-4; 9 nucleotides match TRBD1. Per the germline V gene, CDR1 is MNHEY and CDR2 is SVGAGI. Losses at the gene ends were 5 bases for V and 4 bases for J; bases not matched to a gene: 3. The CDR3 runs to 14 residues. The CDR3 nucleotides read TGTGCCAGCAGTACCGGGACAGGGAAAAACATTCAGTACTTC. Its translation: CASSTGTGKNIQYF.

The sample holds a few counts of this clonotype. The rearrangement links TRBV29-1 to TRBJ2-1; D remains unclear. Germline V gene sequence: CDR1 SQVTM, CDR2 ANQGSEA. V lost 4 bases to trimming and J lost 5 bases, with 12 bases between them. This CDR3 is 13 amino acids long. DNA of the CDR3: TGCAGCGTTGCCAGGACGGTCGACAATGAGCAGTTCTTC. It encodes CSVARTVDNEQFF.

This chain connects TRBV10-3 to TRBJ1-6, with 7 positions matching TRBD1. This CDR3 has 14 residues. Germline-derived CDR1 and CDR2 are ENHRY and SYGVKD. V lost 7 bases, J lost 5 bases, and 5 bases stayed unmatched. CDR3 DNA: TGTGCCATCAAGTCCGGGACAGATAATTCACCCCTCCACTTT. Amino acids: CAIKSGTDNSPLHF.

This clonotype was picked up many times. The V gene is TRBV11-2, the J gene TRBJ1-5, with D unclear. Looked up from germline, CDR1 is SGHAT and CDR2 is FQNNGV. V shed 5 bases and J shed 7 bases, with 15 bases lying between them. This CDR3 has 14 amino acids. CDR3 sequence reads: CASSDSYVAQPQHF. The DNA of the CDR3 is TGTGCCAGCAGCGATTCCTACGTGGCCCAGCCCCAGCATTTT.

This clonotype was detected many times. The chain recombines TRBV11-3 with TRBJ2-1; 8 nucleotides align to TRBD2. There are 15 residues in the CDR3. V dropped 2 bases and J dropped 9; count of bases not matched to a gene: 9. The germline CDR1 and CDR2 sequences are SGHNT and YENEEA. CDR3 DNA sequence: TGTGCCAGCAGCTTACCCCGGACTAGCTCTAGTGAGCAGTTCTTC. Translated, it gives CASSLPRTSSSEQFF.

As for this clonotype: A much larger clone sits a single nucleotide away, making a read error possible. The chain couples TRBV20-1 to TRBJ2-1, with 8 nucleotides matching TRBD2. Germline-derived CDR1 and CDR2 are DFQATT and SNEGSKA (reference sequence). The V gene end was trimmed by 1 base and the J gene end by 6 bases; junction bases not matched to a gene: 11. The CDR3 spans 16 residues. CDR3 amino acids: CSARGGLLAVSNEQFF. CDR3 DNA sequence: TGCAGTGCTAGAGGCGGGTTACTAGCGGTGAGCAATGAGCAGTTCTTC.